One sample yielded the 30 T cell receptor beta chains listed below, sequenced in a study of regulatory T cells in long-lasting Graves disease. This sample's time point: newly diagnosed GD, antithyroid drugs for less than 3 months. Researchers made the TCR library from RNA that was extracted from PBMCs. To make TCR beta libraries, researchers used iRepertoire HTBI primers and Arm-PCR of CDR3 regions. Each CDR3 protein gets one entry after TCRdb re-called the multiplex PCR reads with MiXCR. This sample has around 480,000 distinct CDR3 sequences, with approximately 16% found just once. The same specimen was also included in a second study, on T cells in Graves' hyperthyroidism and ophthalmopathy.

Sample: peripheral blood mononuclear cells (PBMCs), taken at new diagnosis, from a patient treated with antithyroid drugs. The receptor set was obtained from a woman aged 35-60 years with Graves disease.

This clonotype has just one count. This chain uses TRBV3-1 with TRBJ2-6; 10 bases match TRBD1. This CDR3 comprises 18 residues. Germline loops: CDR1 LGHDT, CDR2 YNNKEL (reference sequence). V trimming: 2 bases; J trimming: 2 bases; junction bases outside the gene matches: 6. Here the CDR3 reads CASSQHRDRGAGANVLTF. The CDR3 DNA sequence: TGTGCCAGCAGCCAACACCGGGACAGGGGCGCTGGGGCCAACGTCCTGACTTTC.

This sequence joins TRBV6-1 and TRBJ1-6; a possible D gene is TRBD1 (6 bases). In germline, CDR1 is MNHNS, CDR2 SASEGT. The CDR3 consists of 13 residues. Trimming stripped 8 bases from V and 13 bases from J, with 18 bases between. CDR3 region: CASGGTTQGPLHF. The CDR3 DNA follows: TGTGCCAGCGGCGGGACAACCCAAGGGCCCCTCCACTTT.

The V and J genes are TRBV9 and TRBJ1-6; D might be TRBD1 (6 bases). Germline V gene sequence: CDR1 SGDLS, CDR2 YYNGEE. The CDR3 loop spans 15 amino acids. V dropped 4 bases and J dropped 7 bases, with 15 bases sitting between them. The CDR3 loop is CASSTQRGGNSPLHF. DNA of the CDR3: TGTGCCAGCAGCACCCAAAGGGGGGGAAATTCACCCCTCCACTTT.

Many counts were recorded for this clonotype. The chain couples TRBV5-1 to TRBJ2-1; TRBD2 matches at 7 bases. V lost 3 bases and J lost 9; bases outside the gene matches: 6. CDR1 is SGHRS and CDR2 is YFSETQ in the germline V gene. This CDR3 spans 13 amino acids. The CDR3 DNA reads as TGCGCCAGCAGCTCCGAGCGGGGAGGTGAGCAGTTCTTC. As protein: CASSSERGGEQFF.

This clonotype came up many times. This chain joins TRBV6-1 and TRBJ2-5; D is possibly TRBD1 (6 bases). V lost 7 bases to trimming and J lost 3 bases, with 15 bases between them. Germline loops: CDR1 MNHNS, CDR2 SASEGT. The CDR3 is 14 amino acids. DNA for the CDR3: TGTGCCAGCACGTCCGGGACATTGGAAGAGACCCAGTACTTC. It yields the protein CASTSGTLEETQYF.

The chain couples TRBV11-2 to TRBJ2-7; D may be TRBD1 (6 bases). Germline V lookup: CDR1 SGHAT, CDR2 FQNNGV. V was trimmed by 5 bases and J by 2 bases, leaving 16 bases between them. This CDR3 comprises 15 residues. CDR3 coding DNA: TGTGCCAGCAGCCATCCAGGGGAAATCCCCTACGAGCAGTACTTC. Translated, it gives CASSHPGEIPYEQYF.

This clonotype occurred many times. The CDR3 sequence: CRAGSGNEETQYF. In DNA, the CDR3 is TGCAGGGCCGGGTCAGGGAACGAGGAGACCCAGTACTTC. The chain recombines TRBV20-1 with TRBJ2-5; weak D call: TRBD1 (5 bases). CDR1 is DFQATT, CDR2 SNEGSKA, per germline (reference sequence). This CDR3 region has 13 residues.

This clonotype was recorded at least ten times. The rearrangement links TRBV14 to TRBJ1-1; D may be TRBD1 (6 bases). V shed 0 bases and J shed 9 bases, with 11 bases lying between them. Germline assignment: CDR1 SGHDN and CDR2 FVKESK. The length of the CDR3 is 13 residues. DNA for the CDR3: TGTGCCAGCAGCCAAGATTGGACAGAGAAAGCTTTCTTT. It yields the protein CASSQDWTEKAFF.

This clonotype was found many times. The chain combines TRBV18 with TRBJ1-1; the match to TRBD1 covers 10 bases. CDR3 length: 14 residues. The V gene's germline CDR1 is KGHSH and CDR2 LQKENI. V trimming: 2 bases; J trimming: 13 bases; junction bases outside the gene matches: 10. The CDR3 protein is CASSPRGQGSTVFF. In nucleotides, the CDR3 is TGTGCCAGCTCACCAAGGGGACAGGGGTCGACGGTTTTCTTT.

This clonotype was seen a handful of times. This sequence joins TRBV6-1 and TRBJ1-2, with TRBD1 identical over 11 bases. V shed 11 bases, J shed 4 bases, and the junction held 9 bases outside the gene matches. The CDR3 covers 14 residues. Germline V gene lookup returns CDR1 MNHNS and CDR2 SASEGT. Here the CDR3 reads CAAQRGTGGYGYTF. The CDR3 nucleotides read TGTGCCGCCCAACGAGGGACAGGGGGCTATGGCTACACCTTC.

This clonotype has just a few counts. This may be a read error: a much more frequent sequence differs by one nucleotide. J is TRBJ1-1 and V is TRBV5-4, with TRBD1 as a possible D gene (5 bases). The germline V and J ends were trimmed by 2 bases and 6 bases, with 14 bases remaining between them. Germline assignment: CDR1 SGHNT and CDR2 YYREEE (reference sequence). The CDR3 totals 14 residues. The DNA of the CDR3 is TGTGCCAGCAGCTTTCGGGGCGGAAACGCTGAAGCTTTCTTT. Protein product: CASSFRGGNAEAFF.

Comments on this clonotype: Sequence at one end of the junction differs from germline and may be a read error. This chain uses TRBV19 with TRBJ2-3, with D perhaps assigned TRBD1 or TRBD2 (5 bases each). CDR1 and CDR2 (germline): LNHDA, SQIVND (reference sequence). This CDR3 region has 15 residues. This CDR3 is CACSTRDARTDTQYF. CDR3 bases: TGTGCCTGTAGTACGAGGGACGCCCGCACAGATACGCAGTATTTT.

The V call is TRBV6-5, the J call TRBJ1-6, with TRBD1 identical over 10 bases. With V trimmed by 4 bases and J by 3 bases, 0 bases remained unmatched. The CDR3 has 15 residues. Germline V gene sequence: CDR1 MNHEY, CDR2 SVGAGI. CDR3 nucleotides: TGTGCCAGCAGTTGGGACAGGGGCTATAATTCACCCCTCCACTTT. It is translated as CASSWDRGYNSPLHF.

This clonotype was counted between two and nine times. This chain links TRBV19 with TRBJ1-5; D ambiguous. The CDR3 totals 13 residues. V gave up 3 bases and J gave up 6 bases, with 9 bases separating them. CDR1 is LNHDA and CDR2 is SQIVND in the germline V gene (reference sequence). The CDR3 DNA sequence: TGTGCCAGTAGTATTAGTATAGGTCAGCCCCAGCATTTT. Amino acids: CASSISIGQPQHF.

The DNA of the CDR3 is TGTGCCAGCAGCTTCGAGGGCAGAGAACAGCCCCAGCATTTT. This gives the protein CASSFEGREQPQHF. The chain is built from TRBV11-1 and TRBJ1-5; D remains unclear. This CDR3 spans 14 amino acids. V lost 3 bases and J lost 7, with 13 bases in between. Germline V CDR1 and CDR2: SGHAT, FQDESV (reference sequence).

This chain uses TRBV20-1 with TRBJ1-2; D is perhaps TRBD1 (6 bases). The V and J ends lost 0 bases and 4 bases respectively, with 18 bases between them. Per germline, CDR1 DFQATT and CDR2 SNEGSKA (reference sequence). The CDR3 is 16 amino acids. Written as DNA, the CDR3 is TGCAGTGCTAGAGAAGGCGTAGGGGGGCAGGGCTATGGCTACACCTTC. It codes for CSAREGVGGQGYGYTF.

This clonotype was counted ten times or more. The chain recombines TRBV5-4 with TRBJ2-7, with 12 nucleotides matching TRBD2. J was trimmed by 3 bases and V by 0 bases; bases with no gene match: 4. Looked up from germline, CDR1 is SGHNT and CDR2 is YYREEE (reference sequence). The length of the CDR3 is 16 residues. This chain's CDR3 is CASSLGLAGGDYEQYF. CDR3 bases: TGTGCCAGCAGCTTGGGCCTAGCGGGGGGGGACTACGAGCAGTACTTC.

Many counts were recorded for this clonotype. Written as DNA, the CDR3 is TGTGCCAGCAGCTTCTGGACTGTAAATGAGCAGTTCTTC. Residues: CASSFWTVNEQFF. The V and J genes are TRBV7-2 and TRBJ2-1; tentative D call: TRBD2 (5 bases). Germline V gives CDR1 SGHTA, CDR2 FQGNSA. Trimming shortened V by 3 bases and J by 7 bases, and 10 bases separated the two germline ends. CDR3 length: 13 amino acids.

Ten or more counts support this clonotype. This chain connects TRBV6-2 or TRBV6-3 to TRBJ1-1; tentatively, D is TRBD1 (6 bases). The CDR3 extends over 14 amino acids. Trimming removed 8 bases at V and 5 bases at J, with 18 bases between. CDR1 and CDR2 (germline): MNHEY, SVGEGT. As DNA, the CDR3 is TGTGCCAGCGGTACGGGGGGCGAGGGGACTGAAGCTTTCTTT. Translating gives CASGTGGEGTEAFF.

This clonotype was detected a few times. The J gene is TRBJ1-2, the V gene TRBV20-1; D unclear. Germline-derived CDR1 and CDR2 are DFQATT and SNEGSKA (reference sequence). Trimming removed 3 bases at V and 7 bases at J, with 12 bases between. The CDR3 sequence is 12 residues long. CDR3 loop: CSARGNGGGYTF. The CDR3 DNA reads as TGCAGTGCTAGGGGAAATGGCGGTGGCTACACCTTC.

A word on this clonotype: A much larger clone is a single base away; this may be a read error. DNA of the CDR3: TGTGCCAGCAGCTTTAGACAGGGGGCGCCGTACAATGAGCAGCTCTTC. Protein: CASSFRQGAPYNEQLF. The chain couples TRBV7-3 to TRBJ2-1; 10 bases align to TRBD1. Germline V CDR1 and CDR2: SGHTA, FQGTGA. This CDR3 contains 16 residues.

This clonotype was seen at least ten times. The rearrangement links TRBV2 to TRBJ2-3, with a weak D call TRBD2 (5 bases). Trimming pared 8 bases from V and 1 base from J, leaving 10 bases between. The CDR3 totals 13 residues. Germline loops: CDR1 SNHLY, CDR2 FYNNEI. CDR3 DNA: TGTGCCAGCGGCAAGGGAGGCACAGATACGCAGTATTTT. It yields the protein CASGKGGTDTQYF. Supplemented by reference TRBV2 and TRBJ2-3, the full variable domain reads EPEVTQTPSHQVTQMGQEVILRCVPISNHLYFYWYRQILGQKVEFLVSFYNNEISEKSEIFDDQFSVERPDGSNFTLKIRSTKLEDSAMYFCASGKGGTDTQYFGPGTRLTVL.

This clonotype has at least ten counts. The V call is TRBV28, the J call TRBJ1-5, with unresolved D. The CDR3 has 14 residues. Germline loops: CDR1 MDHEN, CDR2 SYDVKM. With 5 bases removed from V and 3 bases from J, the gap between germline ends came to 11 bases. CDR3 sequence (DNA): TGTGCCAGCAGTGGGCGAGGGATCAATCAGCCCCAGCATTTT. It is translated as CASSGRGINQPQHF.

The genes are TRBV2 and TRBJ2-7; 7 bases align to TRBD2. J lost 3 bases, V lost 4 bases, and 12 bases had no gene match. This CDR3 is built from 16 residues. Germline values: CDR1 SNHLY, CDR2 FYNNEI. The CDR3 sequence is CASSVGDGGKFYEQYF. The CDR3 coding sequence is TGTGCCAGCAGTGTCGGTGACGGGGGGAAATTCTACGAGCAGTACTTC.

The chain has TRBV6-5 and TRBJ2-5, with D perhaps TRBD1 or TRBD2 (5 bases each). Trimming took 2 bases from V and 0 from J, leaving 7 bases between them. Germline lookup yields CDR1 MNHEY and CDR2 SVGAGI. The CDR3 totals 14 residues. CDR3 coding DNA: TGTGCCAGCAGTTACAGGGACGACCAAGAGACCCAGTACTTC. Translation: CASSYRDDQETQYF.

This clonotype has more than one count but fewer than ten. The chain links TRBV7-9 to TRBJ2-2, with D perhaps matching TRBD2 (6 bases). Germline CDR1 and CDR2: SEHNR and FQNEAQ (reference sequence). The CDR3 has 13 residues. V was trimmed by 3 bases and J by 5 bases, leaving 7 bases between them. CDR3 residues: CASSFRETGELFF. The DNA for the CDR3 is TGTGCCAGCAGCTTCCGGGAGACCGGGGAGCTGTTTTTT.

This clonotype was recorded only once. Being one base from a much bigger clone, this may be a read error. The chain uses TRBV2 and TRBJ1-4, with D possibly being TRBD1 (6 bases). Per the germline V gene, CDR1 is SNHLY and CDR2 is FYNNEI. V lost 6 bases, J lost 6 bases, and 17 bases lay in between. The CDR3 spans 15 residues. The CDR3 DNA sequence: TGTGCCAGCAGGGAAACCACAGGGTGGGATGAAAAACTGTTTTTT. Its protein product is CASRETTGWDEKLFF. The whole variable domain, remainder taken from reference TRBV2 and TRBJ1-4, is EPEVTQTPSHQVTQMGQEVILRCVPISNHLYFYWYRQILGQKVEFLVSFYNNEISEKSEIFDDQFSVERPDGSNFTLKIRSTKLEDSAMYFCASRETTGWDEKLFFGSGTQLSVL.

About this clonotype: Because the CDR3's place on the DNA is in doubt, the DNA is left out and the CDR3 is given as listed by TCRdb. The gene calls are TRBV24-1 and TRBJ1-1; the table names TRBD1, a call not compared with the DNA. Germline loops: CDR1 KGHDR, CDR2 SFDVKD. Counting both end residues, the CDR3 totals 17 amino acids. CDR3 protein: CAASDYPCIGGYGEAFF.

This clonotype has more than one count but fewer than ten. V usage is TRBV7-9 and J usage is TRBJ2-1; 9 bases are a match to TRBD1. Near its end, the DNA agrees better with TRBJ2-5, so the J call may be wrong. This CDR3 region has 16 residues. The germline V gene has CDR1 SEHNR and CDR2 FQNEAQ (reference sequence). CDR3 bases: TGTGCCAGCAGCTCGCGGACAGGGGAAGGAGGAGAGACCCAGTACTTC. Amino acid sequence: CASSSRTGEGGETQYF.

There are a few counts of this clonotype. Germline is not matched at one junction end, which may reflect a read error. The chain employs TRBV19 and TRBJ1-2; D may be TRBD1 (5 bases). Per the germline V gene, CDR1 is LNHDA and CDR2 is SQIVND (reference sequence). This CDR3 spans 12 amino acids. CDR3: CASSIEIGGPYF. The DNA of the CDR3 is TGTGCCAGTAGTATTGAAATCGGGGGACCTTACTTC.